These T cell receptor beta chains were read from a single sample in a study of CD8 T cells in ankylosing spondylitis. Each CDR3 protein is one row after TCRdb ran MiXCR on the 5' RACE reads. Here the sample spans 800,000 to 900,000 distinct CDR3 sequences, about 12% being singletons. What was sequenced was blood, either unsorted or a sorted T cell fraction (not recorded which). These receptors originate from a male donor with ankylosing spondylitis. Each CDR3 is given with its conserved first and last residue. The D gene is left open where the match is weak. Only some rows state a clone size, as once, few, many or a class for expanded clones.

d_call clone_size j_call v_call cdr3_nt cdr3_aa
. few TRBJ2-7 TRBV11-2 TGTGCCAGCAGCTCTGGGGGAAATACAGTAAACCAGCAGTACTTC CASSSGGNTVNQQYF
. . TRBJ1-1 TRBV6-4 TGTGCCAGCAGGACGGATAATCGATTAAATGAAGCTTTCTTT CASRTDNRLNEAFF
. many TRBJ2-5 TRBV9 TGTGCCAGCAGCGTAGGCCAGCAAGAGACCCAGTACTTC CASSVGQQETQYF
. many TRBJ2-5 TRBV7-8 TGTGCCAGCGCAATCGGGACTTTGAAAGAGACCCAGTACTTC CASAIGTLKETQYF
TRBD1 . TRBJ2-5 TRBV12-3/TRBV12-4 TGTGCCAGCAGTTTGACAGGGGGCTTGGTGACCCAGTACTTC CASSLTGGLVTQYF
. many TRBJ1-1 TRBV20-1 TGCAGTGCTAGGGGGAGGGCCTCGAACACTGAAGCTTTCTTT CSARGRASNTEAFF
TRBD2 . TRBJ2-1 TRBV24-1 TGTGCCACCAGTGATGCCGGGACTAGCAGGCTGAATGAGCAGTTCTTC CATSDAGTSRLNEQFF
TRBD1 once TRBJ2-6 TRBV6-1 TGTGCCAGCAGCCCCTCCGGGACAGGGTTTTCCTCTGGGGCCAACGTCCTGACTTTC CASSPSGTGFSSGANVLTF
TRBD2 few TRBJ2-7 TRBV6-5 TGTGCCAGCAGTTACTCACTTCTAGCGGGGGGCCGCTACTCCTACGAGCAGTACTTC CASSYSLLAGGRYSYEQYF
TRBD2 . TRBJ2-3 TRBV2 TGTGCCAGCAGATCTAGCGGCGTCCCAGATACGCAGTATTTT CASRSSGVPDTQYF
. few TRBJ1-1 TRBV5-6 TGTGCCAGCAGCCAACCTTGGTATAGGAACACTGAAGCTTTCTTT CASSQPWYRNTEAFF
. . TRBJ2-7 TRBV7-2 TGTGCCAGCAGCTTAGTCAGTCGAAGCTCCTACGAGCAGTACTTC CASSLVSRSSYEQYF
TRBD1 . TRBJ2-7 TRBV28 TGTGCCAGCAGGCGGACAGGTTCGGAGGTCAACTACGAGCAGTACTTC CASRRTGSEVNYEQYF
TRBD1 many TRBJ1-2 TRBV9 TGTGCCAGCAGCGCGGGACAGGGGGTTTACTATGGCTACACCTTC CASSAGQGVYYGYTF
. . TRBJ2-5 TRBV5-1 TGCGCCAGCAGCCTGGACTGGGGGTACGAAGAGACCCAGTACTTC CASSLDWGYEETQYF
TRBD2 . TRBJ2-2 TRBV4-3 TGCGCCAGCAGCCAAGATCTCGGGACTAGCAGGGGGGGAGGGGAGCTGTTTTTT CASSQDLGTSRGGGELFF
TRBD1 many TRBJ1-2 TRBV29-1 TGCAGCGCGGGGAATAGGGCACAGGGGCGCTATGGCTACACCTTC CSAGNRAQGRYGYTF
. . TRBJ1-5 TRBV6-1 TGTGCCAGCAGTCAAGTAGCAAATCAGCCCCAGCATTTT CASSQVANQPQHF
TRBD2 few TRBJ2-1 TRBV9 TGTGCCAGCAGCCCGCAGACTAGCGGGACCGATGAGCAGTTCTTC CASSPQTSGTDEQFF
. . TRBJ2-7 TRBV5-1 TGCGCCAGCAGCTTGGGACAGGAGGCTGAGCAGTACTTC CASSLGQEAEQYF
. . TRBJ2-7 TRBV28 TGTGCCAGCAGTTTGTGGCAGGACAATCGGAACGAGCAGTACTTC CASSLWQDNRNEQYF
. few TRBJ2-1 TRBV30 TGTGCCTGGAGTGTAATCCCGGGAGTGTACAATGAGCAGTTCTTC CAWSVIPGVYNEQFF
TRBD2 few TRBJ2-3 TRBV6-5 TGTGCCAGCAGTTACCTAGCGGGGCGCACAGATACGCAGTATTTT CASSYLAGRTDTQYF
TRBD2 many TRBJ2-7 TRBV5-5 TGTGCCAGCGAAACCCTGGGGGGGGTCACCTACGAGCAGTACTTC CASETLGGVTYEQYF
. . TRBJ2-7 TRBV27 TGTGCCAGCAGTCGACCAGGGGCCCTCTCCTACGAGCAGTACTTC CASSRPGALSYEQYF
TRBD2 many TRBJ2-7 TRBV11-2 TGTGCCAGCAGCTTGCGGGAGTTATCCTACGAGCAGTACTTC CASSLRELSYEQYF
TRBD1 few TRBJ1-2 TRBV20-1 TGCAGTGCTAGTGACAGGGCTAACTATGGCTACACCTTC CSASDRANYGYTF
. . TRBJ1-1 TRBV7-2 TGTGCCAGCAGCTCCGATCCCGCAGGGAGGTCTGAAGCTTTCTTT CASSSDPAGRSEAFF
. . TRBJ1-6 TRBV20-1 TGCAGTGTGGGCAGGCGGGGGGATAATTCACCCCTCCACTTT CSVGRRGDNSPLHF
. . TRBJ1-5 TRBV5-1 TGCGCCAGCAGCTTTGAAGGCAGGGAGGGCCAGCCCCAGCATTTT CASSFEGREGQPQHF
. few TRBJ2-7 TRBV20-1 TGCAGTGTTACCCGGGACGGAATTCCCTACGAGCAGTACTTC CSVTRDGIPYEQYF
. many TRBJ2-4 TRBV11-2 TGTGCCAGCAGCCCCCGGTCGCCCCTTCACCCCAAAAACATTCAGTACTTC CASSPRSPLHPKNIQYF
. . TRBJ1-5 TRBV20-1 TGCAGTGCTAGCTTAGGACCGGCGGATCAGCCCCAGCATTTT CSASLGPADQPQHF
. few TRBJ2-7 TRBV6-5 TGTGCCAGCAGTTACAGCGTCTCTACTTACGAGCAGTACTTC CASSYSVSTYEQYF
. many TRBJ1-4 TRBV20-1 TGCAGTGCTCGGTCATGGGAAAAACTGTTTTTT CSARSWEKLFF
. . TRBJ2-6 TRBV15 TGTGCCACCTTACAGGGTGGTTCTGGGGCCAACGTCCTGACTTTC CATLQGGSGANVLTF
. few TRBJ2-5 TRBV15 TGTGCCACCAGCAGATCCCTAGACAGAAAAGAGACCCAGTACTTC CATSRSLDRKETQYF
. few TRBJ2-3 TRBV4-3 TGCGCCAGCAGCCAAGATTCAGGGGCTAGCACAGATACGCAGTATTTT CASSQDSGASTDTQYF
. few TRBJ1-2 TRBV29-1 TGCAGCGTTGCTGGAGCTAACTATGGCTACACCTTC CSVAGANYGYTF
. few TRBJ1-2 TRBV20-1 TGCAGTGCTAGAGAGGACGAGAACTATGGCTACACCTTC CSAREDENYGYTF
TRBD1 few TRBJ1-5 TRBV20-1 TGCAGTGCTTCCGCCGGGACAGTCAATCAGCCCCAGCATTTT CSASAGTVNQPQHF